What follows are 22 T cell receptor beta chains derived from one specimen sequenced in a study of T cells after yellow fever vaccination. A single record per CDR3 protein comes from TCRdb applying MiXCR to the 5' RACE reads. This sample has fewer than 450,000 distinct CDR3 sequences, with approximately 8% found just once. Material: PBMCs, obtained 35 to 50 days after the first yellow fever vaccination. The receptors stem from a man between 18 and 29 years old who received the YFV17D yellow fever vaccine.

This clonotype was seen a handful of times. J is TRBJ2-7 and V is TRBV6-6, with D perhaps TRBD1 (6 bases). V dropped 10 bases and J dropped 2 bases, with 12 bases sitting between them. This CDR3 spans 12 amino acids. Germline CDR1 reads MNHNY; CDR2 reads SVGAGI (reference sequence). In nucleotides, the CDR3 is TGTGCCACAGGAAAGGGGGCCTACGAGCAGTACGTC. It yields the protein CATGKGAYEQYV.

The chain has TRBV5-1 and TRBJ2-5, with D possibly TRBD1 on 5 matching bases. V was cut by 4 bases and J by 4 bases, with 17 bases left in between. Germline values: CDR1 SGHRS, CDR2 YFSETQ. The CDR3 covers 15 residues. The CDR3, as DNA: TGCGCCAGCAGCACCCGGTACCCGACAGTAGAGACCCAGTACTTC. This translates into CASSTRYPTVETQYF.

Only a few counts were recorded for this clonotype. The CDR3 is CAISPRDRGDGYTF. In DNA, the CDR3 is TGTGCCATCAGTCCCCGGGACAGGGGAGATGGCTACACCTTC. The V call is TRBV10-3, the J call TRBJ1-2; TRBD1 matches 10 bases. Per the germline V gene, CDR1 is ENHRY and CDR2 is SYGVKD. The CDR3 length is 14 residues. After removal of 5 bases from V and 6 bases from J, the junction contained 6 bases not matched to a gene.

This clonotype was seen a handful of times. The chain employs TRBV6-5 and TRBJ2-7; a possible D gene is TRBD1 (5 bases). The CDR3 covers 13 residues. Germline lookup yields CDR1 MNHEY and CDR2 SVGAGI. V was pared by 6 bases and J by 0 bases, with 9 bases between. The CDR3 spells CASRRQSSYEQYV. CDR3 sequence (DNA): TGTGCCAGCAGGCGACAGAGCTCCTACGAGCAGTACGTC.

Written as DNA, the CDR3 is TGTGCCACCAGCAGAGATCGAGTAGCAGGGGGTCGGGGCTACACCTTC. Amino acid sequence: CATSRDRVAGGRGYTF. The chain uses TRBV15 and TRBJ1-2, with 7 bases fitting TRBD1. The ends lost 0 bases at V and 8 bases at J; junction bases unmatched: 12. The CDR3 covers 16 residues. The germline gives CDR1 LNHNV, CDR2 YYDKDF (reference sequence).

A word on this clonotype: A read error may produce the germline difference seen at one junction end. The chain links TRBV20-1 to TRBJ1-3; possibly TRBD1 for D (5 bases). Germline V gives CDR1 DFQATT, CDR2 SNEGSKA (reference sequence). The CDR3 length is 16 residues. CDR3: CSASTSGMSSGNTIYF. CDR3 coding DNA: TGCAGTGCTAGTACATCAGGGATGTCCTCTGGAAACACAATATATTTT.

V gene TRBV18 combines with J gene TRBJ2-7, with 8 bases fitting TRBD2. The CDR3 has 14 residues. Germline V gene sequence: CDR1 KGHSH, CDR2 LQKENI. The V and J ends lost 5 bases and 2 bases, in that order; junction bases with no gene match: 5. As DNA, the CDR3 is TGTGCCAGCTCAGGTCAGCGGGGGACCTACGAGCAGTACGTC. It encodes CASSGQRGTYEQYV.

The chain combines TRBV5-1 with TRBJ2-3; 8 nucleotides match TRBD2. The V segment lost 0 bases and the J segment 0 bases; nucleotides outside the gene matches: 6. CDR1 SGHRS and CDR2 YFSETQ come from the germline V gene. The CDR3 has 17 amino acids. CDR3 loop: CASSLGISGKSTDTQYF. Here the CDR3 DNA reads TGCGCCAGCAGCTTGGGGATTAGCGGGAAAAGCACAGATACGCAGTATTTT.

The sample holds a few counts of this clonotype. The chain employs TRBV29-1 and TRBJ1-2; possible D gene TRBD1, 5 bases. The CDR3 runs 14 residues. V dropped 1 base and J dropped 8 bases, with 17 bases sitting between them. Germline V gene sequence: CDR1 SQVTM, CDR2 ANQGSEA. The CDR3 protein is CSVEGGAGARGYTF. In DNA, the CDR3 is TGCAGCGTTGAAGGAGGGGCTGGAGCTAGGGGCTACACCTTC.

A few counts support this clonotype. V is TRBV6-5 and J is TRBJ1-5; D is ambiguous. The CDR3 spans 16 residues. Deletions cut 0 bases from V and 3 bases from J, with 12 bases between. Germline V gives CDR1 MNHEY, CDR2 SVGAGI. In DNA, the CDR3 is TGTGCCAGCAGTTACTCAGGGCAGGCTGACAATCAGCCCCAGCATTTT. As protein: CASSYSGQADNQPQHF.

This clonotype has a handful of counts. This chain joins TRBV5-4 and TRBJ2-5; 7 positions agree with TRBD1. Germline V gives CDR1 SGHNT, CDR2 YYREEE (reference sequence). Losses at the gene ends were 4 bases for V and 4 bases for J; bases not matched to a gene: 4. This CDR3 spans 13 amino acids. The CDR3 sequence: CASSTGQSETQYF. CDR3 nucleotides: TGTGCCAGCAGCACGGGACAGTCAGAGACCCAGTACTTC.

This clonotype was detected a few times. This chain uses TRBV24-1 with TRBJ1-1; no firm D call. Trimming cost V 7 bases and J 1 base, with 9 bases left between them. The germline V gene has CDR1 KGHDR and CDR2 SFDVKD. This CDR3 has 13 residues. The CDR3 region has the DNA TGTGCCACCAGAGGAAAGGGGAACACTGAAGCTTTCTTT. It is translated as CATRGKGNTEAFF.

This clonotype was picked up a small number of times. DNA of the CDR3: TGTGCCATCAGTCCCCGACAGATCCCTACAAACACTGAAGCTTTCTTT. This codes for CAISPRQIPTNTEAFF. The chain joins TRBV10-3 to TRBJ1-1; TRBD1 is a possible D gene (5 bases). Looked up from germline, CDR1 is ENHRY and CDR2 is SYGVKD. Deletions cut 5 bases from V and 2 bases from J, with 18 bases between. The CDR3 loop spans 16 amino acids.

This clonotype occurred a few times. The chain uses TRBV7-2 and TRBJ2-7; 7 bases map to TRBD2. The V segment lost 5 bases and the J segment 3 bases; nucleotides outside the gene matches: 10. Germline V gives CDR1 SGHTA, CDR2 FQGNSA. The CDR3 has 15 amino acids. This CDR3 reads CASSPGGSPNYEQYV. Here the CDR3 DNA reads TGTGCCAGCAGCCCGGGGGGATCCCCCAACTACGAGCAGTACGTC.

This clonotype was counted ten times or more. The CDR3 protein is CASSPDTYNSPLHF. The CDR3 DNA follows: TGCGCCAGCAGCCCGGACACCTATAATTCACCCCTCCACTTT. The chain employs TRBV5-1 and TRBJ1-6, with D possibly TRBD1 on 5 matching bases. The CDR3 is 14 amino acids. Per the germline V gene, CDR1 is SGHRS and CDR2 is YFSETQ. Trimming removed 4 bases at V and 2 bases at J, with 7 bases between. Based on the CDR3 plus reference TRBV5-1 and TRBJ1-6, the full variable domain is KAGVTQTPRYLIKTRGQQVTLSCSPISGHRSVSWYQQTPGQGLQFLFEYFSETQRNKGNFPGRFSGRQFSNSRSEMNVSTLELGDSALYLCASSPDTYNSPLHFGNGTRLTVT.

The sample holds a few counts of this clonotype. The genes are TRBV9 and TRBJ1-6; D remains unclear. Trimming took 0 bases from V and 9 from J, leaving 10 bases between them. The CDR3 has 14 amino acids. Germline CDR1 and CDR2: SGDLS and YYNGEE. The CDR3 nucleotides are TGTGCCAGCAGCGTAGGCAGGTCCGGTTCACCCCTCCACTTT. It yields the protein CASSVGRSGSPLHF.

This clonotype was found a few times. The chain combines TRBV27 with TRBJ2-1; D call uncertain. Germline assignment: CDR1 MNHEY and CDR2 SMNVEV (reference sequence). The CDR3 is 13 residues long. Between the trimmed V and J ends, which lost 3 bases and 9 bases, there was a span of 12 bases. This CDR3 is CASSLGPTFEQFF. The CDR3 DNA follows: TGTGCCAGCAGTTTGGGCCCCACGTTTGAGCAGTTCTTC.

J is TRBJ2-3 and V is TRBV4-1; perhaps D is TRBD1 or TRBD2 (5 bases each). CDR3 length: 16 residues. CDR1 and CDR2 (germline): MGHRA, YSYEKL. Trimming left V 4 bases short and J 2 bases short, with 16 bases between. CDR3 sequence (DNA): TGCGCCAGCAGCCGGAACCGGGACCATGCCACAGATACGCAGTATTTT. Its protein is CASSRNRDHATDTQYF.

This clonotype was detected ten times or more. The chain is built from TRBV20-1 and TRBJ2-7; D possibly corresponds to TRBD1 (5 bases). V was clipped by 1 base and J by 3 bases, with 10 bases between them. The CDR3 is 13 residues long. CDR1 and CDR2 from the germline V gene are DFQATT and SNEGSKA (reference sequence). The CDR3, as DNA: TGCAGTGCTAGAGGAGCAGGGCACTACGAGCAGTACTTC. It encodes CSARGAGHYEQYF.

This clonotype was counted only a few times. The CDR3 nucleotides are TGTGCCAGCAGCTATGGACTAGCGGGGGGATTGATTGAGACCCAGTACTTC. The encoded protein is CASSYGLAGGLIETQYF. This rearrangement joins TRBV7-2 to TRBJ2-5; TRBD2 matches 14 bases. The CDR3 is 17 amino acids. V shed 4 bases and J 5 bases; nucleotides not matched to a gene: 9. Germline loops: CDR1 SGHTA, CDR2 FQGNSA.

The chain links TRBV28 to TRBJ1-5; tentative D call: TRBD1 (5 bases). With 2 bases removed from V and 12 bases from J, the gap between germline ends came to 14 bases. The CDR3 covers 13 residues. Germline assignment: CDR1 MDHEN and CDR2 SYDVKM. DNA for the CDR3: TGTGCCAGCAGTTTAAGAGTGAGGGGAATCCAGCATTTT. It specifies CASSLRVRGIQHF.

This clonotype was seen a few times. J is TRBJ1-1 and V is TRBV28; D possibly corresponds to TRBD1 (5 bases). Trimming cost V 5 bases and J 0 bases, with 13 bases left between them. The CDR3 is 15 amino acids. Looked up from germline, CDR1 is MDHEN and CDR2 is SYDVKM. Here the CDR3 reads CASSTWGVVNTEAFF. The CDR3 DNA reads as TGTGCCAGCAGTACTTGGGGGGTAGTGAACACTGAAGCTTTCTTT.